The T cell receptor beta chain under discussion was sequenced for a study of neurological immune-mediated disorders. As for the study in general: Of the approximately 34 patients with multiple sclerosis, 31 had relapsing-remitting MS, whereas the remaining 3 had secondary progressive MS. General study findings and limits: The multiple sclerosis repertoire cluster was not associated with any clinical or MRI feature. Whereas HTLV-1-associated myelopathy showed the most TCR clonal expansion, multiple sclerosis showed the least, with levels below those of healthy controls.

The sorted-subset TCR libraries were prepared using about a million CD4+ or CD8+ T cells as the starting material. Trimming at V came to 0 bases and at J to 2 bases, leaving 1 base not matched to a gene. Germline V gene lookup returns CDR1 SGHRS and CDR2 YFSETQ. This CDR3 is 16 amino acids long. TCRdb reanalysed the 5' RACE reads using MiXCR and keeps one entry per CDR3 protein. Of just over 20,000 distinct CDR3 sequences listed, around a sixth are singletons. This clonotype has a handful of counts. What it recognizes is unknown. The specimen sequenced was CD8+ T cells from blood. The chain joins TRBV5-1 to TRBJ2-3, with 12 bases fitting TRBD2. The sequence came from a woman between 18 and 29 years old with multiple sclerosis. CDR3 sequence: CASSLGTSGVTDTQYF. DNA of the CDR3: TGCGCCAGCAGCTTGGGGACTAGCGGGGTCACAGATACGCAGTATTTT.